These 19 T cell receptor beta chains originate from one sample sequenced in a study of blood T cell repertoires in COVID-19. The method was immunoSEQ multiplex PCR; TCRdb's version includes in-frame clones alone and lacks a portion of them. The sample contains under 150,000 clones, nearly 90% of which appear only once. Sequencing used peripheral blood. These receptors came from a woman aged 65 to 85 who had recovered from COVID-19.

The chain carries TRBV11-2 and TRBJ2-1; D may be TRBD1 (6 bases). The CDR3 extends over 14 amino acids. The germline CDR1 and CDR2 sequences are SGHAT and FQNNGV. V was clipped by 4 bases and J by 8 bases, with 15 bases between them. CDR3 coding DNA: TGTGCCAGCAGCTCCTACCAGGGGTGGGATGAGCAGTTCTTC. Translated: CASSSYQGWDEQFF.

The chain employs TRBV9 and TRBJ2-1; TRBD1 might be the D (6 bases). Germline CDR1 is SGDLS and CDR2 is YYNGEE. The ends were cut back, 0 bases at V and 2 bases at J, with 9 bases in the middle. The CDR3 spans 15 residues. The chain's CDR3 is CASSVGAGAYNEQFF. CDR3 nucleotide sequence: TGTGCCAGCAGCGTAGGAGCAGGGGCCTACAATGAGCAGTTCTTC.

V gene TRBV5-6 combines with J gene TRBJ2-7, with D tentatively TRBD2 (5 bases). The CDR3 is made up of 13 amino acids. CDR1 is SGHDT and CDR2 is YYEEEE in the germline V gene. V was shortened by 5 bases and J by 4 bases, with 13 bases between the two germline ends. CDR3 loop: CASREGSRYEQYF. The CDR3 DNA is TGTGCCAGCAGAGAGGGTAGCCGGTACGAGCAGTACTTC.

The chain employs TRBV4-3 and TRBJ1-1; D gene uncertain. Deletions cut 5 bases from V and 4 bases from J, with 14 bases between. The CDR3 totals 14 residues. Per germline, CDR1 LGHNA and CDR2 YSLEER. The CDR3 sequence: CASSYDPRGTEAFF. Written as DNA, the CDR3 is TGCGCCAGCAGCTACGACCCCCGGGGCACTGAAGCTTTCTTT.

The chain couples TRBV7-3 to TRBJ2-2; possible D gene TRBD2, 7 bases. The CDR3 is 17 residues long. Trimming pared 5 bases from V and 5 bases from J, leaving 21 bases between. Germline V CDR1 and CDR2: SGHTA, FQGTGA. CDR3 amino acids: CASSPTGGAWLTGELFF. Here the CDR3 DNA reads TGTGCCAGCAGCCCCACGGGGGGCGCGTGGCTGACCGGGGAGCTGTTTTTT.

This clone has a single count. This chain links TRBV5-5 with TRBJ2-1, with 7 bases that match TRBD2. Germline CDR1 reads SGHKS; CDR2 reads YYEKEE (reference sequence). The J segment lost 5 bases and the V segment lost 4 bases, leaving 3 bases of the junction unmatched. The CDR3 length is 13 residues. CDR3 in amino acids: CASSRDYDNEQFF. In DNA, the CDR3 is TGTGCCAGCAGCCGGGACTACGACAATGAGCAGTTCTTC.

The chain employs TRBV5-5 and TRBJ2-3; D is perhaps TRBD1 (6 bases). CDR3 length: 17 residues. Trimming removed 2 bases from V and 2 bases from J, with 18 bases in between. Germline CDR1 is SGHKS and CDR2 is YYEKEE (reference sequence). CDR3 sequence (DNA): TGTGCCAGCAGCTTTCCCGGACAGCCTCTGAACACAGATACGCAGTATTTT. The encoded protein is CASSFPGQPLNTDTQYF.

The chain is built from TRBV18 and TRBJ2-1; no reliable D call. CDR1 is KGHSH, CDR2 LQKENI, per germline. The CDR3 totals 14 residues. V was trimmed by 4 bases and J by 5 bases, leaving 12 bases between them. The CDR3 nucleotides read TGTGCCAGCTCACGACCGGCCAGTAACAATGAGCAGTTCTTC. Protein product: CASSRPASNNEQFF.

The table lists this clone with a few counts. The genes are TRBV6-2 or TRBV6-3 and TRBJ1-5; the D is unclear. The CDR3 covers 13 residues. Germline CDR1 is MNHEY and CDR2 is SVGEGT. V lost 4 bases and J 2 bases, leaving 6 bases between the germline ends. CDR3 nucleotide sequence: TGTGCCAGCAGTTCCGAGGGCAATCAGCCCCAGCATTTT. Protein sequence: CASSSEGNQPQHF.

The genes are TRBV18 and TRBJ1-2; possible D gene TRBD1, 5 bases. CDR3 length: 15 amino acids. V lost 3 bases to trimming and J lost 6 bases, with 17 bases between them. Germline V gene sequence: CDR1 KGHSH, CDR2 LQKENI. DNA of the CDR3: TGTGCCAGCTCACCCCTGAGGGGACTAACTGATGGCTACACCTTC. It specifies CASSPLRGLTDGYTF. The complete variable domain, with remaining parts taken from reference TRBV18 and TRBJ1-2, reads NAGVMQNPRHLVRRRGQEARLRCSPMKGHSHVYWYRQLPEEGLKFMVYLQKENIIDESGMPKERFSAEFPKEGPSILRIQQVVRGDSAAYFCASSPLRGLTDGYTFGSGTRLTVV.

This clone was recorded a few times. The chain uses TRBV7-9 and TRBJ1-3; possible D gene TRBD1, 6 bases. The CDR3 runs 13 residues. Germline CDR1 SEHNR, CDR2 FQNEAQ (reference sequence). The V end lost 6 bases, the J end lost 7 bases, and 13 bases lay between the germline ends. As DNA, the CDR3 is TGTGCCAGCAGTTGGGGGGGCCCGAACACCATATATTTT. It yields the protein CASSWGGPNTIYF.

This chain connects TRBV19 to TRBJ1-2, with D hard to call. Germline loops: CDR1 LNHDA, CDR2 SQIVND (reference sequence). The CDR3 has 12 residues. V was clipped by 9 bases and J by 4 bases, with 12 bases between them. This chain's CDR3 is CASTRFGYGYTF. Here the CDR3 DNA reads TGTGCCAGCACTCGCTTCGGCTATGGCTACACCTTC.

V and J are TRBV5-1 and TRBJ2-3; D gene ambiguous. The CDR3 is 13 amino acids. Germline CDR1 reads SGHRS; CDR2 reads YFSETQ. Trimming took off 0 bases at V and 4 bases at J, with 6 bases between the two ends. This chain's CDR3 is CASSLGGADTQYF. The CDR3 DNA sequence: TGCGCCAGCAGCTTGGGTGGAGCAGATACGCAGTATTTT.

The V and J genes are TRBV19 and TRBJ2-1; 7 positions match TRBD2. The germline gives CDR1 LNHDA, CDR2 SQIVND (reference sequence). The V gene end was trimmed by 10 bases and the J gene end by 4 bases; junction bases not matched to a gene: 13. CDR3 length: 15 residues. This CDR3 reads CATEGLGGVYNEQFF. CDR3 bases: TGTGCCACCGAGGGGTTGGGGGGGGTTTACAATGAGCAGTTCTTC.

This clone appeared a few times. This chain uses TRBV30 with TRBJ2-5, with D perhaps matching TRBD1 (6 bases). Per germline, CDR1 GTSNPN and CDR2 SVGIG (reference sequence). The CDR3 consists of 13 residues. V lost 0 bases to trimming and J lost 5 bases, with 10 bases between them. The CDR3 nucleotides read TGTGCCTGGAGTGTTATGGGGGCCGAGACCCAGTACTTC. Amino acid sequence: CAWSVMGAETQYF.

V is TRBV19 and J is TRBJ1-5; D is undetermined. CDR3 size: 19 residues. Trimming stripped 7 bases from V and 0 bases from J, with 25 bases between. The germline V gene encodes CDR1 LNHDA and CDR2 SQIVND (reference sequence). The CDR3 DNA follows: TGTGCCAGTACCTCTTCCACCCTACAGACCGATTATAGCAATCAGCCCCAGCATTTT. Translation: CASTSSTLQTDYSNQPQHF.

The chain links TRBV7-2 to TRBJ2-5; TRBD2 aligns across 8 bases. V lost 5 bases to trimming and J lost 2 bases; unmatched junction nucleotides: 7. Germline assignment: CDR1 SGHTA and CDR2 FQGNSA. This CDR3 comprises 15 residues. In DNA, the CDR3 is TGTGCCAGCAGCCGCCGTACTAGCGGTCAAGAGACCCAGTACTTC. Translation gives CASSRRTSGQETQYF.

The chain is built from TRBV11-2 and TRBJ2-6; D gene ambiguous. The CDR3 covers 14 residues. V lost 1 base, J lost 2 bases, and 3 bases lay in between. Per the germline V gene, CDR1 is SGHAT and CDR2 is FQNNGV. The CDR3, as DNA: TGTGCCAGCAGCTTAGTAGCTGGGGCCAACGTCCTGACTTTC. It yields the protein CASSLVAGANVLTF.

The chain has TRBV3-1 (or the pseudogene TRBV3-2) and TRBJ2-5; a possible D gene is TRBD1 (5 bases). This CDR3 has 18 residues. The germline V and J ends were trimmed by 4 bases and 1 base, with 22 bases remaining between them. Germline V gene sequence: CDR1 LGHDT, CDR2 YNNKEL (reference sequence). The CDR3 loop is CASSPHHLPGSIQETQYF. The CDR3 DNA reads as TGTGCCAGCAGCCCCCATCATTTACCAGGGTCAATCCAAGAGACCCAGTACTTC.